This TCR beta chain was identified in a study of neurological immune-mediated disorders. Regarding the study as a whole: Expanded clones shared no identical CDR3 amino acid sequences across subjects, which suggested private TCR-beta repertoires in all groups.

The cDNA was synthesized by 5'RACE incorporating 10-nucleotide random UMIs. Using its own MiXCR run on the 5' RACE reads, TCRdb lists one record per CDR3 protein. The repertoire consists of about 60,000 distinct CDR3 sequences, with around a tenth occurring once and the leading ten covering approximately 7%. About this clonotype itself: Antigen specificity is unknown. This may stem from a read error, because a much larger clone lies one nucleotide away.

The V end was cut by 3 bases, the J end by 4 bases, with 19 bases between. Per germline, CDR1 DFQATT and CDR2 SNEGSKA (reference sequence). CDR3 size: 16 residues. Sample time point: longitudinal time-point 1 (baseline). Preparation of the unsorted libraries drew on 2 million PBMCs stored at -80 C. The chain joins TRBV20-1 to TRBJ1-5; D not certain. Material for sequencing was PBMCs. This clonotype was sampled from a male donor with HTLV-1-associated myelopathy (HAM/TSP). This CDR3 reads CSASVGRVVENQPQHF. As DNA, the CDR3 is TGCAGTGCTAGTGTGGGTAGGGTTGTAGAAAATCAGCCCCAGCATTTT.